The clone carrying this T cell receptor (beta chain) was found a few times. As yet, its antigen is unknown. These data are taken from a study of T cells after yellow fever vaccination. Looking at the study overall: Fractions containing few cells were prepared with SMART-Seq v4 Ultra Low Input.

Looked up from germline, CDR1 is SGHRS and CDR2 is YFSETQ. This CDR3 comprises 15 residues. Between the trimmed V and J ends, which lost 4 bases and 4 bases, there was a span of 14 bases. The TCR cDNA carried a universal primer site and UMIs from 5'RACE template switching. TCRdb called the 5' RACE reads again in MiXCR, with one record for every CDR3 protein. The profile shows 300,000 or so distinct CDR3 sequences, roughly 8.4% of them singletons. General study points: Weaker in magnitude, the secondary response showed a faster peak on day 5 versus 15. Contamination of FACS-sorted repertoires by abundant clonotypes from the bulk population could occur.

This TCR came from a man aged 18 to 35 who received the YFV17D yellow fever vaccine. The sequencing used PBMCs, collected roughly 46 days after the first yellow fever vaccination. V is TRBV5-1 and J is TRBJ2-2; D is perhaps TRBD1 (6 bases). The CDR3 nucleotides read TGCGCCAGCAGCCAACAGGGTTCGGGCACCGGGGAGCTGTTTTTT. This translates into CASSQQGSGTGELFF.